This TCR beta chain originates from a study of CD8+ T cells in alopecia areata. Stated treatment: oral pan-JAK inhibitor, 5-10 mg twice daily. The junction had 3 bases not matched to a gene; V was cut back by 3 bases and J by 5 bases. Germline lookup yields CDR1 SGHDN and CDR2 FVKESK. This CDR3 is built from 14 residues. The authors extracted RNA and reverse transcribed it into cDNA as the sequencing template. Sequenced by immunoSEQ multiplex PCR; TCRdb stores in-frame clones only, minus some. The table lists about 270,000 clones, over 45% of them singletons, with 0.75% to 0.95% in the top ten. The sample was CD4+ T cells sorted from blood, taken around week 54, from a patient treated with tofacitinib. The chain uses TRBV14 and TRBJ2-7; 11 bases line up with TRBD2. The receptor's source is a human donor with alopecia areata. CDR3: CASSQTSGEDEQYF. In DNA form, the CDR3 reads TGTGCCAGCAGCCAGACTAGCGGGGAAGACGAGCAGTACTTC. Full variable domain (missing parts from reference TRBV14 and TRBJ2-7): EAGVTQFPSHSVIEKGQTVTLRCDPISGHDNLYWYRRVMGKEIKFLLHFVKESKQDESGMPNNRFLAERTGGTYSTLKVQPAELEDSGVYFCASSQTSGEDEQYFGPGTRLTVT.